One TCR beta chain is described in this entry. The entry originates in a study of blood T cell repertoires in COVID-19. Study summary: Sites in the United States, Italy and Spain provided acute and convalescent COVID-19 samples.

Per the original methods: Nucleated cell number was recorded as an estimate derived from reference gene primer amplification. Sequencing used immunoSEQ multiplex PCR; TCRdb keeps in-frame clones, though not all of them. V, J and clone size are those of that table, while D and trimming were read from the DNA. The sample includes some 97,000 clones, approximately 86% seen only once; the top ten take around 6.9%. The sequence came from a woman between 55 and 75 years old with acute or convalescent COVID-19. The sequenced material came from peripheral blood.

The CDR3 reads CASSLFKGGSGKNEQFF. CDR3 nucleotides: TGTGCCAGCAGCCTTTTCAAGGGAGGTAGCGGGAAGAATGAGCAGTTCTTC. The chain uses TRBV3-1 (or the pseudogene TRBV3-2) and TRBJ2-1; the match to TRBD2 covers 8 bases. Trimming at V came to 4 bases and at J to 7 bases, leaving 15 bases not matched to a gene. CDR1 is LGHDT, CDR2 YNNKEL, per germline (reference sequence). The CDR3 is made up of 17 amino acids.